The clone carrying this T cell receptor beta chain was observed a few times. This entry comes from a study of T-cell reconstitution after alpha-beta-depleted transplantation in children. For TCRbeta, the library was prepared with unique molecular identifiers. TCRdb fed the PCR reads into MiXCR, producing one record per CDR3 protein. The sample has some 350,000 distinct CDR3 sequences, over 9% seen once. The sequenced sample was PBMCs from the stem cell graft donor, obtained from the stem cell graft. The clonotype comes from a human donor who donated a stem cell graft to a child with acute lymphoblastic leukemia.

The CDR3 DNA sequence: TGTGCCAGCAGTGGGGGGTTCCCTATGTTAGCCAAAAACATTCAGTACTTC. It specifies CASSGGFPMLAKNIQYF. The chain joins TRBV6-1 to TRBJ2-4; D possibly matches TRBD1 or TRBD2 (5 bases each). Germline V CDR1 and CDR2: MNHNS, SASEGT. There are 17 residues in the CDR3. The V end lost 4 bases, the J end lost 0 bases, and 16 bases lay between the germline ends.